These 24 T cell receptor beta chains came from one sample sequenced in a study of T cell responses to AZD1222 COVID-19 vaccine. Only in-frame clones appear in the TCRdb table, and some are missing; sequencing was by immunoSEQ multiplex PCR. The sample has about 150,000 clones; less than 95% are singletons. The sample consisted of peripheral blood, taken on day 0 of AZD1222 vaccination. Receptor source: an adult in good health.

In nucleotides, the CDR3 is TGTGCCAGCAGTCCTGGGACGGGTTCGGGGGACCAGTACTTC. Translated: CASSPGTGSGDQYF. The chain combines TRBV27 with TRBJ2-5; possible D gene TRBD2, 6 bases. With 5 bases removed from V and 10 bases from J, the gap between germline ends came to 20 bases. Germline CDR1 and CDR2: MNHEY and SMNVEV (reference sequence). The CDR3 runs to 14 residues.

V gene TRBV28 combines with J gene TRBJ1-1; D is unresolved. CDR1 and CDR2 from the germline V gene are MDHEN and SYDVKM. This CDR3 is 17 amino acids long. V lost 6 bases and J lost 6, with 26 bases in between. The CDR3 spells CASSPSRVWVQAAEAFF. In DNA, the CDR3 is TGTGCCAGCAGCCCGAGTAGGGTTTGGGTTCAAGCGGCTGAAGCTTTCTTT.

The J gene is TRBJ2-3, the V gene TRBV20-1, with TRBD1 as a possible D gene (6 bases). This CDR3 has 16 residues. The germline V gene has CDR1 DFQATT and CDR2 SNEGSKA (reference sequence). Trimming shortened V by 3 bases and J by 2 bases, and 18 bases separated the two germline ends. The CDR3 region is CSASDPLGQTTDTQYF. In DNA, the CDR3 is TGCAGTGCTAGTGACCCGCTTGGACAGACCACAGATACGCAGTATTTT.

This clone was recorded once. The genes are TRBV4-1 and TRBJ2-3, with a weak D call TRBD2 (5 bases). Trimming cost V 8 bases and J 7 bases, with 25 bases left between them. The germline V gene has CDR1 MGHRA and CDR2 YSYEKL. The CDR3 totals 16 residues. CDR3 sequence reads: CASLNIAGPRGNTQYF. CDR3 DNA sequence: TGCGCCAGCCTAAACATCGCCGGGCCTCGAGGGAATACGCAGTATTTT.

This clone was seen a single time. The CDR3 loop is CASSATGQGDQPQHF. In DNA, the CDR3 is TGTGCCAGCAGCGCGACCGGACAGGGCGATCAGCCCCAGCATTTT. V usage is TRBV5-8 and J usage is TRBJ1-5; 8 positions match TRBD1. Per germline, CDR1 SGHTS and CDR2 YDEGEE. The CDR3 covers 15 residues. V lost 4 bases, J lost 5 bases, and 8 bases stayed unmatched. Full variable domain (rest looked up from reference TRBV5-8 and TRBJ1-5): EAGVTQSPTHLIKTRGQQATLRCSPISGHTSVYWYQQALGLGLQFLLWYDEGEERNRGNFPPRFSGRQFPNYSSELNVNALELEDSALYLCASSATGQGDQPQHFGDGTRLSIL.

This clone was seen only once. The V and J genes are TRBV24-1 and TRBJ2-2; maybe TRBD2 (5 bases). The V gene's germline CDR1 is KGHDR and CDR2 SFDVKD. Trimming pared 5 bases from V and 5 bases from J, leaving 8 bases between. The CDR3 runs to 13 residues. In DNA form, the CDR3 reads TGTGCCACCAGTGGAGAGGGAACCGGGGAGCTGTTTTTT. Translating it yields CATSGEGTGELFF.

The J gene is TRBJ1-2, the V gene TRBV19; 10 bases match TRBD1. This CDR3 comprises 14 residues. V lost 5 bases, J lost 7 bases, and 7 bases stayed unmatched. The germline gives CDR1 LNHDA, CDR2 SQIVND (reference sequence). The CDR3: CASSYDRGLVGYTF. In DNA form, the CDR3 reads TGTGCCAGTAGTTACGACAGGGGGCTTGTTGGCTACACCTTC.

This clone appeared once. The chain combines TRBV14 with TRBJ1-2, with D uncertain. The CDR3 spans 11 residues. Per germline, CDR1 SGHDN and CDR2 FVKESK. Trimming cost V 4 bases and J 8 bases, with 8 bases left between them. CDR3: CASSRGYGYTF. CDR3 nucleotides: TGTGCCAGCAGCCGCGGTTACGGCTACACCTTC.

The chain has TRBV9 and TRBJ2-1, with no clear D. Germline lookup yields CDR1 SGDLS and CDR2 YYNGEE. V lost 4 bases, J lost 11 bases, and 19 bases lay in between. The CDR3 totals 14 residues. In DNA form, the CDR3 reads TGTGCCAGCAGCCCCGATATCGGCGGCCGGCAGCAGTTCTTC. Residues: CASSPDIGGRQQFF.

V and J are TRBV10-3 and TRBJ2-7, with D unclear. CDR1 and CDR2 from the germline V gene are ENHRY and SYGVKD. V shed 4 bases and J shed 0 bases, with 10 bases lying between them. This CDR3 region has 14 residues. The CDR3 is CAISGGLPSYEQYF. CDR3 nucleotide sequence: TGTGCCATCAGTGGGGGTCTACCCTCCTACGAGCAGTACTTC.

This chain joins TRBV28 and TRBJ2-7, with TRBD2 matching over 10 bases. This CDR3 region has 14 residues. Germline V gives CDR1 MDHEN, CDR2 SYDVKM. V dropped 6 bases and J dropped 2; count of bases not matched to a gene: 4. CDR3 residues: CASSPGTSAYEQYF. The CDR3 DNA reads TGTGCCAGCAGCCCAGGGACTAGCGCCTACGAGCAGTACTTC.

Only a few counts were recorded for this clone. The gene calls are TRBV7-2 and TRBJ2-1; TRBD2 matches at 9 bases. Germline V gene lookup returns CDR1 SGHTA and CDR2 FQGNSA. Trimming at V came to 0 bases and at J to 0 bases, leaving 9 bases not matched to a gene. The CDR3 totals 19 residues. CDR3 residues: CASSLAGTSSRSSYNEQFF. The CDR3 bases are TGTGCCAGCAGCTTAGCCGGGACTAGCTCGAGGAGCTCCTACAATGAGCAGTTCTTC.

The V and J genes are TRBV4-1 and TRBJ2-3; weak D call: TRBD1 (6 bases). The germline gives CDR1 MGHRA, CDR2 YSYEKL. With 3 bases removed from V and 1 base from J, the gap between germline ends came to 14 bases. CDR3 length: 16 amino acids. Here the CDR3 DNA reads TGCGCCAGCAGCCACCTCACAGGGCGCGGCACAGATACGCAGTATTTT. This gives the protein CASSHLTGRGTDTQYF.

The chain employs TRBV12-3 or TRBV12-4 and TRBJ1-1; possibly TRBD1 for D (5 bases). CDR3 length equals 11 residues. The CDR3 DNA follows: TGTGCTTCAGGGAGAGGCACTGAAGCTTTCTTT. Amino acid sequence: CASGRGTEAFF.

The chain links TRBV18 to TRBJ2-4; 9 bases line up with TRBD1. Unmatched junction bases numbered 6, after V lost 3 bases and J lost 6 bases. Germline V lookup: CDR1 KGHSH, CDR2 LQKENI. The CDR3 totals 15 residues. The CDR3 is CASSPPGQGRNIQYF. The CDR3, as DNA: TGTGCCAGCTCACCCCCGGGACAGGGACGAAACATTCAGTACTTC.

This clone was found once. This chain connects TRBV7-9 to TRBJ2-2, with no clear D. The CDR3 runs 14 residues. The V and J ends lost 3 bases and 3 bases respectively, with 8 bases between them. CDR1 and CDR2 from the germline V gene are SEHNR and FQNEAQ (reference sequence). The CDR3 sequence is CASSFGSYTGELFF. The CDR3 DNA sequence: TGTGCCAGCAGCTTCGGCTCCTACACCGGGGAGCTGTTTTTT.

The CDR3, as DNA: TGTGCCAGCAGTTTGACAGACCAGCCCCAGCATTTT. As protein: CASSLTDQPQHF. The chain joins TRBV12-3 or TRBV12-4 to TRBJ1-5, with TRBD1 as a possible D gene (5 bases). Trimming took 3 bases from V and 7 from J, leaving 7 bases between them. The CDR3 extends over 12 amino acids.

The chain recombines TRBV2 with TRBJ1-6, with no clear D. CDR1 and CDR2 (germline): SNHLY, FYNNEI. Trimming pared 2 bases from V and 7 bases from J, leaving 9 bases between. The CDR3 covers 14 residues. The CDR3 spells CASSERPQNSPLHF. DNA for the CDR3: TGTGCCAGCAGTGAACGTCCACAGAATTCACCCCTCCACTTT.

This sequence joins TRBV5-1 and TRBJ2-3; 7 bases map to TRBD1. J was trimmed by 1 base and V by 2 bases; bases with no gene match: 1. The CDR3 length is 14 residues. CDR1 is SGHRS, CDR2 YFSETQ, per germline. Here the CDR3 DNA reads TGCGCCAGCAGCTTTACAGGGGGCACAGATACGCAGTATTTT. This gives the protein CASSFTGGTDTQYF.

This chain joins TRBV11-2 and TRBJ2-3, with a tentative D call TRBD2 (6 bases). The CDR3 is made up of 15 amino acids. Trimming shortened V by 1 base and J by 2 bases, and 10 bases separated the two germline ends. CDR1 is SGHAT, CDR2 FQNNGV, per germline. The CDR3 is CASSLAGVITDTQYF. The CDR3 DNA reads as TGTGCCAGCAGCTTAGCGGGGGTGATCACAGATACGCAGTATTTT.

V is TRBV7-2 and J is TRBJ1-1; 9 bases fit TRBD1. There are 15 residues in the CDR3. After removal of 4 bases from V and 1 base from J, the junction contained 4 bases not matched to a gene. Germline V gene data show CDR1 as SGHTA and CDR2 as FQGNSA. This CDR3 reads CASSSWTGANTEAFF. CDR3 in DNA: TGTGCCAGCAGCTCGTGGACAGGGGCGAACACTGAAGCTTTCTTT. The variable domain in full, completed from reference TRBV7-2 and TRBJ1-1, reads GAGVSQSPSNKVTEKGKDVELRCDPISGHTALYWYRQSLGQGLEFLIYFQGNSAPDKSGLPSDRFSAERTGGSVSTLTIQRTQQEDSAVYLCASSSWTGANTEAFFGQGTRLTVV.

The chain is built from TRBV29-1 and TRBJ2-7; D gene unclear. The CDR3 loop spans 13 amino acids. The V end lost 0 bases, the J end lost 6 bases, and 12 bases lay between the germline ends. The V gene's germline CDR1 is SQVTM and CDR2 ANQGSEA. CDR3 coding DNA: TGCAGCGTTGAAGAAAGGGCCGGGTTCGAGCAGTACTTC. It specifies CSVEERAGFEQYF.

With respect to this clone: Other DNA variants within this sample encode the same CDR3. The chain has TRBV27 and TRBJ1-5; D might be TRBD1 (6 bases). CDR3 length: 13 residues. Germline CDR1 is MNHEY and CDR2 is SMNVEV (reference sequence). V lost 6 bases and J 3 bases, leaving 9 bases between the germline ends. CDR3 coding DNA: TGTGCCAGCAGCAGGGGATCCAATCAGCCCCAGCATTTT. Translating it yields CASSRGSNQPQHF.

This clone was seen a few times. The chain combines TRBV7-6 with TRBJ1-3; 7 bases line up with TRBD1. This CDR3 region has 16 residues. V lost 5 bases to trimming and J lost 3 bases; unmatched junction nucleotides: 10. CDR1 is SGHVS and CDR2 is FNYEAQ in the germline V gene. The CDR3 nucleotides read TGTGCCAGCAGCCATCGACAGGGCAGTTATGGAAACACCATATATTTT. Translated, it gives CASSHRQGSYGNTIYF.